These 19 T cell receptor beta chains came from one sample sequenced in a study of T cell repertoires in cytomegalovirus infection. TCRdb used MiXCR to reprocess the reads, holding one entry per CDR3 protein. The sample holds a few hundred thousand distinct CDR3 sequences, 17% seen once. Sequencing input: PBMCs. These receptors all stem from a human donor in good health (CMV status not recorded). Some clones in this sample may be carry-over from other donors' samples.

This clonotype was found a few times. The chain joins TRBV7-2 to TRBJ2-5; D remains ambiguous. Trimming left V 1 base short and J 2 bases short, with 8 bases between. The CDR3 sequence is 14 residues long. Germline V lookup: CDR1 SGHTA, CDR2 FQGNSA. Here the CDR3 reads CASSLGLPQETQYF. CDR3 sequence (DNA): TGTGCCAGCAGCTTAGGGCTTCCTCAAGAGACCCAGTACTTC.

This clonotype has at least ten counts. The rearrangement joins TRBV7-2 to TRBJ2-2, with D maybe TRBD1 (5 bases). Germline CDR1 and CDR2: SGHTA and FQGNSA. Trimming took 1 base from V and 4 from J, leaving 10 bases between them. This CDR3 comprises 15 residues. Here the CDR3 DNA reads TGTGCCAGCAGCTTAGTTCCAGGGTCCACCGGGGAGCTGTTTTTT. It yields the protein CASSLVPGSTGELFF.

This clonotype has a count of ten or more. The J gene is TRBJ2-5, the V gene TRBV20-1; 7 positions agree with TRBD2. CDR3 length: 14 amino acids. Germline V gives CDR1 DFQATT, CDR2 SNEGSKA (reference sequence). V was pared by 4 bases and J by 1 base, with 6 bases of the junction left unmatched. The CDR3 DNA reads as TGCAGTGCTAAGCTCGGGGGGAGCCAAGAGACCCAGTACTTC. Its protein is CSAKLGGSQETQYF.

This clonotype was recorded many times. The gene calls are TRBV7-3 and TRBJ2-1, with unresolved D. Germline-derived CDR1 and CDR2 are SGHTA and FQGTGA. There are 14 residues in the CDR3. V lost 2 bases, J lost 6 bases, and 11 bases lay in between. CDR3 sequence: CASSLYESPNEQFF. DNA of the CDR3: TGTGCCAGCAGCTTATACGAGTCCCCCAATGAGCAGTTCTTC. Looking up the rest from reference TRBV7-3 and TRBJ2-1 gives the full variable domain: GAGVSQTPSNKVTEKGKYVELRCDPISGHTALYWYRQSLGQGPEFLIYFQGTGAADDSGLPNDRFFAVRPEGSVSTLKIQRTERGDSAVYLCASSLYESPNEQFFGPGTRLTVL.

This clonotype has ten or more counts. This chain joins TRBV7-3 and TRBJ1-1, with 8 bases identical to TRBD1. The V segment lost 5 bases and the J segment 6 bases; nucleotides outside the gene matches: 8. CDR1 and CDR2 (germline): SGHTA, FQGTGA. This CDR3 contains 14 residues. The CDR3 here is CASSPTGGAPEAFF. Written as DNA, the CDR3 is TGTGCCAGCAGCCCAACAGGGGGGGCCCCTGAAGCTTTCTTT.

V and J are TRBV20-1 and TRBJ2-3; 9 nucleotides agree with TRBD1. There are 14 residues in the CDR3. Germline V gene sequence: CDR1 DFQATT, CDR2 SNEGSKA (reference sequence). Trimming removed 4 bases from V and 5 bases from J; junction bases left unmatched: 7. Here the CDR3 reads CSANRDRAKDTQYF. The CDR3 DNA reads as TGCAGTGCTAACCGGGACAGGGCTAAAGATACGCAGTATTTT.

Only a few counts were recorded for this clonotype. The rearrangement uses TRBV10-3 and TRBJ1-1; tentative D call: TRBD1 (5 bases). The CDR3 extends over 12 amino acids. Germline V lookup: CDR1 ENHRY, CDR2 SYGVKD. Trimming took 6 bases from V and 2 from J, leaving 7 bases between them. This chain's CDR3 is CAIRQGNTEAFF. CDR3 bases: TGTGCCATCAGGCAGGGAAACACTGAAGCTTTCTTT.

The chain carries TRBV27 and TRBJ1-1; the match to TRBD1 covers 8 bases. After removal of 5 bases from V and 1 base from J, the junction contained 9 bases not matched to a gene. This CDR3 is built from 16 residues. The germline CDR1 and CDR2 sequences are MNHEY and SMNVEV (reference sequence). The CDR3 sequence is CASSADRGLENTEAFF. CDR3 DNA sequence: TGTGCCAGCAGTGCCGACAGGGGTTTGGAGAACACTGAAGCTTTCTTT.

J is TRBJ1-4 and V is TRBV20-1; D remains unclear. Germline lookup yields CDR1 DFQATT and CDR2 SNEGSKA (reference sequence). The V gene lost 3 bases and the J gene lost 7 bases, with 15 bases spanning the gap. The CDR3 is made up of 14 amino acids. In nucleotides, the CDR3 is TGCAGTGCTAGGAGAGGTGAAGCGGGTGAAAAACTGTTTTTT. Protein: CSARRGEAGEKLFF.

The V call is TRBV5-5, the J call TRBJ1-3, with D possibly being TRBD1 (5 bases). The V gene lost 0 bases and the J gene lost 0 bases, with 7 bases spanning the gap. Per the germline V gene, CDR1 is SGHKS and CDR2 is YYEKEE (reference sequence). CDR3 length: 15 amino acids. The CDR3 is CASSLDGGSGNTIYF. The CDR3 nucleotides read TGTGCCAGCAGCTTGGACGGGGGCTCTGGAAACACCATATATTTT.

This clonotype was counted only a few times. V usage is TRBV6-2 or TRBV6-3 and J usage is TRBJ2-1; 9 nucleotides align to TRBD2. This CDR3 has 14 amino acids. Germline V lookup: CDR1 MNHEY, CDR2 SVGEGT. Trimming removed 10 bases from V and 6 bases from J; junction bases left unmatched: 10. CDR3: CATVAGGLPNEQFF. The CDR3 nucleotides read TGTGCCACTGTTGCGGGGGGGCTCCCCAATGAGCAGTTCTTC.

The sample holds many counts of this clonotype. The chain recombines TRBV6-1 with TRBJ1-5, with a possible D match to TRBD1 (6 bases). Germline CDR1 MNHNS, CDR2 SASEGT. This CDR3 is built from 14 residues. V was clipped by 4 bases and J by 4 bases, with 11 bases between them. The CDR3 nucleotides read TGTGCCAGCAGTGGGGGGACAACAAATCAGCCCCAGCATTTT. It is translated as CASSGGTTNQPQHF.

A few counts support this clonotype. The V and J genes are TRBV15 and TRBJ2-2; TRBD1 agrees at 10 bases. Trimming cost V 9 bases and J 1 base; bases outside gene matches: 8. CDR3 length: 16 amino acids. From germline, CDR1 is LNHNV and CDR2 YYDKDF (reference sequence). CDR3 sequence: CATTGQGGRNTGELFF. Written as DNA, the CDR3 is TGTGCCACTACCGGACAGGGGGGTAGGAACACCGGGGAGCTGTTTTTT.

This clonotype was observed at least ten times. The junction departs from germline at one end; a sequencing error may be responsible. The chain uses TRBV7-2 and TRBJ1-5, with TRBD1 identical over 7 bases. CDR1 SGHTA and CDR2 FQGNSA come from the germline V gene. This CDR3 has 16 amino acids. CDR3 loop: CASSVAPGGTNQPQHF. The CDR3 DNA follows: TGTGCCAGCAGCGTAGCCCCAGGGGGTACCAATCAGCCCCAGCATTTT.

This clonotype showed up just a few times. The J gene is TRBJ2-1, the V gene TRBV20-1; TRBD2 aligns across 15 bases. Germline V gene lookup returns CDR1 DFQATT and CDR2 SNEGSKA (reference sequence). The CDR3 runs to 16 residues. The CDR3 here is CRGAGGLAGGLHEQFF. The CDR3 DNA sequence: TGCCGCGGGGCAGGAGGACTAGCGGGGGGGCTCCATGAGCAGTTCTTC.

V is TRBV5-1 and J is TRBJ1-1; 7 bases are shared with TRBD1. V lost 7 bases, J lost 5 bases, and 8 bases stayed unmatched. The CDR3 length is 13 residues. CDR1 is SGHRS, CDR2 YFSETQ, per germline. The CDR3 DNA reads TGCGCCAGCTCCAGGGGGGGGGAAACTGAAGCTTTCTTT. It is translated as CASSRGGETEAFF.

CDR3 region: CASSGRGRLRGQPQHF. CDR3 nucleotides: TGTGCCAGTAGTGGTCGGGGGCGCCTTCGGGGGCAGCCCCAGCATTTT. V usage is TRBV19 and J usage is TRBJ1-5; TRBD1 is a possible D gene (6 bases). CDR3 length: 16 residues. Germline assignment: CDR1 LNHDA and CDR2 SQIVND (reference sequence). Deletions cut 5 bases from V and 7 bases from J, with 21 bases between.

This clonotype was detected many times. This chain uses TRBV7-2 with TRBJ1-4; D gene ambiguous. The CDR3 loop spans 14 amino acids. The germline V gene encodes CDR1 SGHTA and CDR2 FQGNSA. V was trimmed by 4 bases and J by 5 bases, leaving 11 bases between them. The CDR3, as DNA: TGTGCCAGCAGCTCTAAAGGACCGAATGAAAAACTGTTTTTT. It is translated as CASSSKGPNEKLFF.

This clonotype was counted only a few times. The rearrangement uses TRBV15 and TRBJ2-3, with D maybe TRBD1 (6 bases). The CDR3 runs to 15 residues. The germline V and J ends were trimmed by 3 bases and 1 base, with 11 bases remaining between them. CDR1 and CDR2 from the germline V gene are LNHNV and YYDKDF (reference sequence). CDR3 residues: CATSRDSLRTDTQYF. CDR3 DNA sequence: TGTGCCACCAGCAGGGACAGCCTCCGCACAGATACGCAGTATTTT.